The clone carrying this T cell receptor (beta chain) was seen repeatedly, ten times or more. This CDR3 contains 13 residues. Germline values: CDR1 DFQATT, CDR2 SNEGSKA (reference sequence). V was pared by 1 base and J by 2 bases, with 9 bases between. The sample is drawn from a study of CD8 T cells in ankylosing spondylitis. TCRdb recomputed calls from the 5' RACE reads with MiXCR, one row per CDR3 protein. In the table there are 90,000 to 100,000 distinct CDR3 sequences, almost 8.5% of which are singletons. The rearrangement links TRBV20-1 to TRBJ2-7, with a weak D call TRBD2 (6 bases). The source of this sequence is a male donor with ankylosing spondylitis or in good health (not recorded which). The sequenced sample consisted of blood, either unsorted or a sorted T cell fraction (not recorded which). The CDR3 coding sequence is TGCAGTGCTAGAGGTAGCGGCGCCTACGAGCAGTACTTC. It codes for CSARGSGAYEQYF.